This T cell receptor beta chain was identified during a study of shared clonotypes between healthy human individuals. Study as a whole: Three plates each covered CD4 naive and memory; CD8 naive two, CD8 memory one. Whole-study results and caveats: Having only a few donors restricted how much genetic and exposure-history diversity was captured. Naive CD4 clonotypes overlapped across a handful of donors at about 5.3%.

Naive CD4+ cells were CD45RA-selected; the remaining cells were memory. Data came from immunoSEQ multiplex PCR; TCRdb stores just in-frame clones and leaves some out. This table has over 2 million clones, 80% to 95% appearing once. Germline V gene sequence: CDR1 SGHDN, CDR2 FVKESK. This CDR3 is 15 amino acids long. The ends were cut back, 4 bases at V and 5 bases at J, with 17 bases in the middle. As to this clone: Its specificity is not known.

The TCR sequence derives from a man aged 18-30 years in good health. Some clones in this sample may be carry-over from other donors' samples. The sequenced material came from naive CD4+ T cells from PBMCs. The subset denotes: CD45RA+ positively selected. This sequence joins TRBV14 and TRBJ2-5; D might be TRBD2 (5 bases). The CDR3: CASSLVFGVGETQYF. The CDR3 coding sequence is TGTGCCAGCAGCCTCGTTTTCGGGGTTGGCGAGACCCAGTACTTC.